A selection of T cell receptor beta chains follows, all from one sample in a study of blood T cell repertoires in COVID-19. Profiling relied on immunoSEQ multiplex PCR, and the TCRdb table lists in-frame clones only, not all of them. The sample has approximately 21,000 clones, less than 85% seen once. Sequenced material: peripheral blood. These receptors were collected from an elderly man with acute or convalescent COVID-19. CDR3s include the opening cysteine and the closing phenylalanine or tryptophan. The D gene is left open where the match is weak. The size entry is marked missing in some rows and otherwise reads once, few, many or a size class.

v_gene	j_gene	abundance	d_gene	CDR3aa	CDR3nt
TRBV10-3	TRBJ2-1	-	TRBD2	CAISDGTSGINEQFF	TGTGCCATCAGCGACGGGACTAGCGGGATTAATGAGCAGTTCTTC
TRBV6-5	TRBJ2-3	-	TRBD1	CASRTGGMGDTQYF	TGTGCCAGCAGGACAGGGGGTATGGGGGATACGCAGTATTTT
TRBV12-5	TRBJ2-2	few	TRBD1	CASGLRTGPNTGELFF	TGTGCTAGTGGTTTGAGGACAGGGCCGAACACCGGGGAGCTGTTTTTT
TRBV6-5	TRBJ2-1	-	-	CASTERASYNEQFF	TGTGCCAGCACGGAGAGGGCGAGCTACAATGAGCAGTTCTTC
TRBV19	TRBJ2-7	-	-	CASSGRGPEQYF	TGTGCCAGTAGCGGGAGAGGCCCTGAGCAGTACTTC
TRBV21-1	TRBJ1-1	-	-	CASSLQGRQGGMNTEAFF	TGTGCCAGCAGCCTTCAGGGGCGACAGGGGGGTATGAACACTGAAGCTTTCTTT
TRBV19	TRBJ2-7	-	TRBD1	CASSTQWGTGTYEQYF	TGTGCCAGTAGTACCCAGTGGGGGACAGGGACATACGAGCAGTACTTC
TRBV30	TRBJ2-1	-	-	CAWSTEGTPTHEQFF	TGTGCCTGGAGTACGGAGGGGACCCCTACACATGAGCAGTTCTTC
TRBV11-3	TRBJ2-7	-	-	CASSLVPGQEQYF	TGTGCCAGCAGCTTAGTCCCAGGCCAAGAGCAGTACTTC
TRBV27	TRBJ1-6	-	-	CASSLGPGVGYNSPLHF	TGTGCCAGCAGTTTGGGGCCAGGGGTGGGGTATAATTCACCCCTCCACTTT
TRBV7-9	TRBJ1-4	-	-	CASSRRAGPVPEKLFF	TGTGCCAGCAGCCGTAGGGCGGGCCCAGTTCCCGAAAAACTGTTTTTT
TRBV19	TRBJ1-5	-	TRBD1	CASSNTGGGQPQHF	TGTGCCAGTAGTAATACAGGGGGCGGTCAGCCCCAGCATTTT
TRBV27	TRBJ2-1	-	TRBD2	CATKKLIPLPGLATGNEQFF	TGTGCCACCAAGAAACTTATACCCCTCCCGGGACTAGCTACGGGCAATGAGCAGTTCTTC
TRBV6-5	TRBJ1-3	few	TRBD1	CASSYSMSTGGNTIYF	TGTGCCAGCAGTTACTCGATGTCGACAGGGGGAAACACCATATATTTT
TRBV10-3	TRBJ1-5	-	TRBD1	CAISESGGQGGMLYSNQPQHF	TGTGCCATCAGTGAGTCAGGAGGACAGGGAGGGATGCTATATAGCAATCAGCCCCAGCATTTT
TRBV14	TRBJ2-3	-	TRBD2	CASSQRTSGTDTQYF	TGTGCCAGCAGCCAAAGGACTAGCGGCACAGATACGCAGTATTTT
TRBV11-3	TRBJ1-1	-	TRBD1	CASSLRQGPAFF	TGTGCCAGCAGCCTAAGACAGGGGCCAGCTTTCTTT
TRBV5-5	TRBJ1-4	-	TRBD1	CASSPAGTGGEKLFF	TGTGCCAGCAGCCCGGCCGGGACAGGGGGCGAAAAACTGTTTTTT
TRBV30	TRBJ2-3	once	-	CAWSPRPLTSRGPDTQYF	TGTGCCTGGAGTCCACGGCCCTTGACTAGCAGGGGCCCAGATACGCAGTATTTT
TRBV28	TRBJ1-5	-	TRBD1	CASRRRDRGYSNQPQHF	TGTGCCAGCAGGAGACGGGACAGGGGCTATAGCAATCAGCCCCAGCATTTT
TRBV6-1	TRBJ2-2	few	TRBD2	CASSDTISSGIRTGELFF	TGTGCCAGCAGTGACACGATTTCTAGCGGGATTAGGACCGGGGAGCTGTTTTTT
TRBV11-2	TRBJ1-1	-	-	CASSLEEGQAFTEAFF	TGTGCCAGCAGCTTAGAGGAGGGTCAGGCCTTCACTGAAGCTTTCTTT
TRBV5-1	TRBJ1-1	-	TRBD1	CASSALPGTGGTEAFF	TGCGCCAGCAGCGCGCTTCCGGGGACAGGGGGCACTGAAGCTTTCTTT
TRBV7-2	TRBJ1-5	-	-	CASSNWSNQPQHF	TGTGCCAGCAGCAACTGGAGCAATCAGCCCCAGCATTTT
TRBV29-1	TRBJ2-5	-	TRBD2	CSVEGTSGRRRETQYF	TGCAGCGTTGAAGGGACTAGCGGGAGGAGGCGAGAGACCCAGTACTTC
TRBV11-2	TRBJ1-2	-	-	CASSFLAENYGYTF	TGTGCCAGCAGCTTTTTAGCCGAGAACTATGGCTACACCTTC
TRBV30	TRBJ2-5	-	TRBD1	CAWRGGQGIQETQYF	TGTGCCTGGAGGGGGGGACAGGGAATCCAAGAGACCCAGTACTTC
TRBV29-1	TRBJ2-2	-	TRBD1	CSAYRGRENTGELFF	TGCAGCGCATACAGGGGGCGCGAGAACACCGGGGAGCTGTTTTTT
TRBV5-4	TRBJ1-1	-	TRBD1	CASSPSPDRVGLGEAFF	TGTGCCAGCAGCCCCTCTCCGGACAGGGTGGGCTTGGGTGAAGCTTTCTTT
TRBV3-1/TRBV3-2	TRBJ1-1	-	-	CASSHRGADTEAFF	TGTGCCAGCAGCCACCGGGGGGCTGACACTGAAGCTTTCTTT